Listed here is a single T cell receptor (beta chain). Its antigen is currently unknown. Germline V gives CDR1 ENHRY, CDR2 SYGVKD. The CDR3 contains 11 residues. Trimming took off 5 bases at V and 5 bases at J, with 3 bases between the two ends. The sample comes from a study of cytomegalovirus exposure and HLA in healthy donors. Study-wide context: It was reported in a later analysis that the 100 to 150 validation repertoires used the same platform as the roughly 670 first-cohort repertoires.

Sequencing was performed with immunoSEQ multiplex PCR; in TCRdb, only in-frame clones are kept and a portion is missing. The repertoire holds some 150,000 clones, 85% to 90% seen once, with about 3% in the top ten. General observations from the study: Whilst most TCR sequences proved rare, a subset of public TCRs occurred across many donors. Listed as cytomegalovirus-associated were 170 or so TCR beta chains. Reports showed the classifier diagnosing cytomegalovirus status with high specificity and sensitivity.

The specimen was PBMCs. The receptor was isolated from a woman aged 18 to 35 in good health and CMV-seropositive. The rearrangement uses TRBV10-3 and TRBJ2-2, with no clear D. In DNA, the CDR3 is TGTGCCATCAGTCGGACCGGGGAGCTGTTTTTT. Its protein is CAISRTGELFF.